Included here is one T cell receptor (beta chain) sequence, with context. The table lists this clonotype with many counts. Its target antigen remains unknown. One base away there is no much larger clone; base qualities are not given. This sample stems from a study of regulatory T cells in long-lasting Graves disease listed by TCRdb under 2021. With regard to the full study: Persistent Graves' disease was defined as antithyroid drug treatment for over 5 years with persistently positive TSH receptor autoantibodies. A total of around 35 samples underwent TCR sequencing: about 13 from persistent and about 20 from newly diagnosed Graves' disease patients. On average, persistent Graves' disease patients in the clinical cohort had been on antithyroid drugs for approximately ten years. The study was registered as a clinical trial and conducted in China. Peripheral blood TCR sequencing and RNA sequencing compared persistent Graves' disease patients with newly diagnosed Graves' disease patients. Overall study outcomes, separate from this receptor: TRBV28, TRBJ1-2 and TRBJ2-5 were preferentially used in persistent disease, while TRBV20-1 and TRBJ2-1 were favored in newly diagnosed disease. Only peripheral blood was studied, because thyroid tissue, the primary lesion, was inaccessible. More public clonotypes were shared among persistent patients (under 3,000) than among newly diagnosed patients (over 900). The authors noted that the small sample size was a limitation that may lower accuracy. Lower TCR Shannon entropy and fewer highly expanded clones were observed in persistent Graves' disease patients than in newly diagnosed patients, which suggested clonal expansion. Sequencing and analysis were limited to the TCR beta chain.

Trimming removed 5 bases from V and 8 bases from J; the gene matches leave 8 bases unexplained. The CDR3 holds 14 amino acids from the cysteine to the phenylalanine. The retained sequence is limited to the CDR3, 42 bases, with the frame set at the first base. Taken with the paper, the label for time point translates to: persistent/refractory GD, antithyroid drugs over 5 years with positive TRAb. For both TCR sequencing and RNA sequencing, RNA was extracted from PBMCs using TRIzol. The diagnosis of Graves' disease followed American Thyroid Association guidelines. Patients were recruited from an endocrinology department in Xi'an, China. Each patient gave about 9.1 milliliters of peripheral blood, collected in an EDTA anticoagulant tube. PBMCs were isolated by Ficoll Paque Plus density gradient separation without further T cell sorting. An Agilent 2100 Bioanalyzer and agarose gel were used to check RNA quality, while a NanoDrop 2000 measured RNA concentration.

Library prep was done by multiplex PCR. The data were produced on an Illumina HiSeq 4000. CDR3 regions were amplified by Arm-PCR with iRepertoire HTBI primers to construct TCR beta libraries. Before sequencing, the PCR products went through gel purification. From the authors' description of their analysis: Across samples, roughly 60 TRBV and over 11 TRBJ segments were identified and used for gene usage analysis of CDR3 amino acid clonotypes. COPE and FqMerger were used to merge the filtered high-quality paired reads into contigs. BLAST was used to align contigs to IMGT TRBV, TRBD and TRBJ reference genes, and CDR3 was defined according to IMGT. Any clonotype with a frequency above 0.1% was classified as a highly expanded clone. Repertoire diversity was measured by Shannon entropy, and V-J evenness by the Gini coefficient. A clonotype was considered public if more than one individual shared it. TCRdb trimmed public reads at Q25 via fastp, called clones via MiXCR and kept in-frame beta chains. Rows are combined by CDR3 protein, so each entry shows the most common genes and DNA. The V and J calls and clone size are TCRdb's, not the authors'. The sample records about 470,000 distinct CDR3 sequences, about a fifth of which are singletons. The top ten hold around 7% of the sample.

This TCR derives from a female donor with Graves disease. Recombination linked TRBV12-3 or TRBV12-4 to TRBJ1-2, and 10 junction bases match TRBD1. The source material was peripheral blood mononuclear cells (PBMCs), sampled when the disease was refractory, from a patient treated with antithyroid drugs. The CDR3 reads CASSPGTGVEGYTF. The bases read TGTGCCAGCAGTCCCGGGACAGGGGTTGAAGGCTACACCTTC.